This T cell receptor beta chain was retrieved from a study of OX40 agonist ivuxolimab in advanced cancers. Regarding the complete study: Ivuxolimab, which targeted the costimulatory receptor OX40 (CD134), was an agonistic, fully human IgG2 monoclonal antibody. Intravenous ivuxolimab was administered to patients every 2 weeks at six dose levels: 0.01, 0.1, 0.3, 1.5, 3 and 10 mg/kg. Of the roughly 52 dose-escalation patients, hepatocellular carcinoma was present in about 20, melanoma in roughly 15, renal cell carcinoma in 9 and head and neck cancer in 9. The dose-escalation cohort was 82.7% male with a mean age of approximately 60 years, ranging from roughly 20 to 80. Prior anti-PD-1, anti-PD-L1 or anti-CTLA-4 therapy was permitted, and checkpoint inhibitors had been received by approximately 39% of dose-escalation patients. Partial responses were achieved by three dose-escalation patients, of whom one had hepatocellular carcinoma and two had cutaneous melanoma. Peripheral TCRbeta sequencing was intended to test whether TCR sequence diversity was altered and clonal T-cell expansion was caused by ivuxolimab. The paper reports the monotherapy dose-escalation portion (N of about 47 patients) of the phase I ivuxolimab trial.

Findings and caveats that apply to the study as a whole: In the 0.1-3.0 mg/kg groups, partial responders were among the patients with the lowest normalized peripheral clonal expansion, particularly in CD8+ T cells. Low levels of normalized T-cell clonal expansion were also shown by some nonresponding patients. After ivuxolimab, CD8+ T cells had more expanded clones than CD4+ T cells on average. Which antigens the clonally expanded peripheral T cells were specific for was not determined. At doses of 0.1 to 3.0 mg/kg, clonal expansion of both CD4+ and CD8+ T cells in blood was seen between baseline and week 6.

Patients with autoimmune disease history or receiving systemic immunosuppression were excluded from the trial. Peripheral blood for TCR sequencing was collected from all dose cohorts at baseline, on cycle 4 day 1, and on cycle 7 day 1. Samples came from an open-label, multicenter, first-in-human phase I dose-escalation trial of ivuxolimab. Adults with locally advanced or metastatic melanoma, renal cell carcinoma, hepatocellular carcinoma or head and neck squamous cell carcinoma were enrolled in the trial. Before TCR sequencing, CD4+ T cells and CD8+ T cells from peripheral blood were sorted into separate populations. This clone is deemed medium-sized (0.01 to 0.1%). It has no known antigen specificity. Base qualities are not at hand, and no much larger clone is one base apart. To sequence the TCRbeta CDR3 region, genomic DNA was isolated from the sorted cells. TCRbeta CDR3 regions were sequenced using the immunoSEQ Assay. The table comes from immuneACCESS by way of TCRdb, which keeps in-frame sequences with V and J called. Part of the clones is missing from these tables; in studies checked, under half for an unresolved V gene and the rest for unknown reasons. In all, the sample holds roughly 30,000 clones, and approximately 88% of those were seen once. The top ten clonotypes cover 15% to 20% of the sample.

V has 5 bases trimmed and J has 7 bases trimmed; junction bases matching no gene number 6. Reading the germline V gene (reference sequence) gives CDR1 SGHNT and CDR2 YYREEE. The CDR3 spans 15 residues, from the cysteine through the phenylalanine. The retained sequence is limited to the CDR3, 45 bases, with the frame set at the first base. The starting material was CD4+ or CD8+ T cells sorted from blood, obtained in a trial of the OX40 agonist ivuxolimab. In this chain, TRBV5-4 is recombined with TRBJ1-6; 10 junctional bases match TRBD1. The sequence came from an adult with an advanced solid tumor such as melanoma, head and neck, liver or kidney cancer. CDR3 sequence: CASRYTGQGNSPLHF. The sequenced DNA is TGTGCCAGCAGGTACACGGGACAGGGGAATTCACCCCTCCACTTT.